Shown below are 16 T cell receptor beta chains from a single sample sequenced in a study of CD8+CD57+ T cells in acquired aplastic anemia. CD8+CD57+ cell expansion had been shown by flow cytometry in patients chosen for sequencing. Genomic DNA constituted the template upon which TCR beta VDJ and CDR3 profiling was performed. Using its own MiXCR run on the reads, TCRdb lists one record per CDR3 protein. The sample lists under 350,000 distinct CDR3 sequences, approximately 58% occurring once. Sequencing used sorted CD4+, CD8+, or CD8+CD57+ T cells (not recorded which) from PBMCs. The receptors were gathered from a human donor with aplastic anemia.

The rearrangement joins TRBV20-1 to TRBJ2-7, with D possibly TRBD2 on 6 matching bases. CDR1 is DFQATT and CDR2 is SNEGSKA in the germline V gene (reference sequence). V was trimmed by 3 bases and J by 4 bases, leaving 16 bases between them. This CDR3 is built from 14 residues. The CDR3 DNA is TGCAGTGCTAGTAAGCCGGGACTCGGGTACGAGCAGTACTTC. Translation gives CSASKPGLGYEQYF.

This chain links TRBV9 with TRBJ1-2; the match to TRBD1 covers 7 bases. V was clipped by 4 bases and J by 6 bases; unmatched bases: 3. The CDR3 consists of 12 residues. Germline CDR1 SGDLS, CDR2 YYNGEE. CDR3 in DNA: TGTGCCAGCAGCCGGGACAGCGATGGCTACACCTTC. Translation gives CASSRDSDGYTF.

This chain uses TRBV25-1 with TRBJ2-5, with 9 positions matching TRBD1. The CDR3 consists of 15 residues. Unmatched junction bases numbered 4, after V lost 2 bases and J lost 3 bases. Germline V gene sequence: CDR1 MGHDK, CDR2 SYGVNS. The CDR3 sequence: CASSEEQGAKETQYF. The CDR3 bases are TGTGCCAGCAGTGAAGAACAGGGGGCAAAAGAGACCCAGTACTTC.

This chain links TRBV20-1 with TRBJ1-2, with D hard to call. The germline V gene has CDR1 DFQATT and CDR2 SNEGSKA (reference sequence). V was shortened by 1 base and J by 1 base, with 16 bases between the two germline ends. This CDR3 has 16 amino acids. The CDR3 loop reads CSARVRPRESNYGYTF. The CDR3 nucleotides are TGCAGTGCTAGAGTGCGTCCCCGGGAGAGTAACTATGGCTACACCTTC.

The rearrangement links TRBV7-3 to TRBJ2-3; D unresolved. Germline V gene sequence: CDR1 SGHTA, CDR2 FQGTGA. This CDR3 comprises 14 residues. The V and J ends lost 2 bases and 5 bases respectively, with 11 bases between them. CDR3 in DNA: TGTGCCAGCAGCTTAGGGGTCTCAGGAGATACGCAGTATTTT. It is translated as CASSLGVSGDTQYF.

The CDR3 nucleotides are TGTGCCAGCAGCCAAGAGTCGGGGGTGACTGAAGCTTTCTTT. It is translated as CASSQESGVTEAFF. The genes are TRBV11-2 and TRBJ1-1; the D gene is possibly TRBD1 (5 bases). CDR3 size: 14 residues. The germline V and J ends were trimmed by 5 bases and 5 bases, with 15 bases remaining between them. CDR1 SGHAT and CDR2 FQNNGV come from the germline V gene.

The rearrangement joins TRBV7-8 to TRBJ2-7; 11 nucleotides match TRBD2. Germline CDR1 and CDR2: SGHVS and FQNEAQ. This CDR3 has 15 amino acids. V lost 5 bases and J lost 3; bases outside the gene matches: 6. The CDR3 DNA reads as TGTGCCAGCAGCGTTACTAGCGGGGGCCGCTACGAGCAGTACTTC. This sequence encodes CASSVTSGGRYEQYF.

V is TRBV29-1 and J is TRBJ2-6; 14 positions match TRBD2. Germline values: CDR1 SQVTM, CDR2 ANQGSEA. V lost 3 bases, J lost 0 bases, and 16 bases stayed unmatched. The CDR3 runs 22 residues. The CDR3 loop reads CSVERGAKMGTSGSSGANVLTF. The DNA of the CDR3 is TGCAGCGTTGAGCGGGGGGCGAAGATGGGGACTAGCGGGAGCTCTGGGGCCAACGTCCTGACTTTC.

The sample holds many counts of this clonotype. The chain is built from TRBV15 and TRBJ2-2, with D tentatively TRBD1 (6 bases). In germline, CDR1 is LNHNV, CDR2 YYDKDF (reference sequence). The CDR3 consists of 13 residues. V was cut by 9 bases and J by 4 bases, with 12 bases left in between. The CDR3 coding sequence is TGTGCCACGGGGACGGACAGCACCGGGGAGCTGTTTTTT. Amino acids: CATGTDSTGELFF.

This clonotype came up once. The V gene is TRBV3-1, the J gene TRBJ1-2; unclear D gene. Germline V gene data show CDR1 as LGHDT and CDR2 as YNNKEL (reference sequence). CDR3 length: 12 amino acids. V was pared by 4 bases and J by 1 base, with 4 bases between. The CDR3 spells CASSLFNYGYTF. For the CDR3, the DNA is TGTGCCAGCAGCCTGTTTAACTATGGCTACACCTTC.

Ten or more counts support this clonotype. The V call is TRBV29-1, the J call TRBJ1-5, with 7 bases matching TRBD1. Trimming removed 7 bases from V and 4 bases from J; junction bases left unmatched: 7. The CDR3 is 13 amino acids. CDR1 and CDR2 (germline): SQVTM, ANQGSEA. The CDR3 nucleotides are TGCAGCGCAAGGACAGGAGATAATCAGCCCCAGCATTTT. Its translation is CSARTGDNQPQHF. Together with reference TRBV29-1 and TRBJ1-5, the CDR3 gives the full variable domain: SAVISQKPSRDICQRGTSLTIQCQVDSQVTMMFWYRQQPGQSLTLIATANQGSEATYESGFVIDKFPISRPNLTFSTLTVSNMSPEDSSIYLCSARTGDNQPQHFGDGTRLSIL.

There are a few counts of this clonotype. The rearrangement uses TRBV20-1 and TRBJ1-2, with a weak D call TRBD1 (6 bases). V was clipped by 1 base and J by 4 bases, with 25 bases between them. Germline assignment: CDR1 DFQATT and CDR2 SNEGSKA (reference sequence). The CDR3 is 18 amino acids. CDR3 nucleotide sequence: TGCAGTGCTAGAGTCCGAAACGCTCTTTCAGGGGATGGCTATGGCTACACCTTC. Amino acid sequence: CSARVRNALSGDGYGYTF.

The V and J genes are TRBV5-6 and TRBJ2-1, with D possibly being TRBD1 (6 bases). Germline CDR1 reads SGHDT; CDR2 reads YYEEEE. V was clipped by 3 bases and J by 7 bases, with 11 bases between them. The CDR3 is 13 residues long. This CDR3 is CASSWDDRNEQFF. The CDR3 region has the DNA TGTGCCAGCAGCTGGGACGACAGGAATGAGCAGTTCTTC. Complete variable domain (other parts from reference TRBV5-6 and TRBJ2-1): DAGVTQSPTHLIKTRGQQVTLRCSPKSGHDTVSWYQQALGQGPQFIFQYYEEEERQRGNFPDRFSGHQFPNYSSELNVNALLLGDSALYLCASSWDDRNEQFFGPGTRLTVL.

V usage is TRBV7-6 and J usage is TRBJ2-5, with D hard to call. Trimming left V 6 bases short and J 0 bases short, with 8 bases between. The germline V gene has CDR1 SGHVS and CDR2 FNYEAQ. The CDR3 consists of 13 residues. The CDR3 coding sequence is TGTGCCAGCAGATCGGGCGACCAAGAGACCCAGTACTTC. This gives the protein CASRSGDQETQYF.

The V and J genes are TRBV5-6 and TRBJ1-1, with no clear D. V lost 3 bases, J lost 0 bases, and 6 bases lay in between. This CDR3 has 13 residues. Germline CDR1 SGHDT, CDR2 YYEEEE. DNA for the CDR3: TGTGCCAGCAGCTCCGCTATGAACACTGAAGCTTTCTTT. Translating it yields CASSSAMNTEAFF.

The chain combines TRBV5-1 with TRBJ2-7; 7 bases map to TRBD1. CDR1 is SGHRS, CDR2 YFSETQ, per germline. The V gene end was trimmed by 5 bases and the J gene end by 3 bases; junction bases not matched to a gene: 11. This CDR3 is built from 15 residues. CDR3 residues: CASSYDRDRFYEQYF. CDR3 nucleotide sequence: TGCGCCAGCAGTTACGACAGGGATCGTTTCTACGAGCAGTACTTC.